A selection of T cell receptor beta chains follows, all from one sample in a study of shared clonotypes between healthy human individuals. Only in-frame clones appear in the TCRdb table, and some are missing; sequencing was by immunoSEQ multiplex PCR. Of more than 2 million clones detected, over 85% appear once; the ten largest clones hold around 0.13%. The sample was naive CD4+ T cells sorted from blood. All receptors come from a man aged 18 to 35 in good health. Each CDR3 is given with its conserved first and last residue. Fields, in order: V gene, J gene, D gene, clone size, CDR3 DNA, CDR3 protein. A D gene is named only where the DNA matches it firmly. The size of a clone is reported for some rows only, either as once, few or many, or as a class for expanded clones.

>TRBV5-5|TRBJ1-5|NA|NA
TGTGCCAGCAGGCAGGAGCCGTATAGCAATCAGCCCCAGCATTTT
CASRQEPYSNQPQHF
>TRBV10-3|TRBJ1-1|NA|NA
TGTGCCATCAGTGAGTCGTCAGACGAAGACATGAACACTGAAGCTTTCTTT
CAISESSDEDMNTEAFF
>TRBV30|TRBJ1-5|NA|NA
TGTGCCTGGAGTCTCGGACAGAATAATCAGCCCCAGCATTTT
CAWSLGQNNQPQHF
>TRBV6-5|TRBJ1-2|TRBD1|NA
TGTGCCAGCAGTTATCGGACAGGGGATGGCTACACCTTC
CASSYRTGDGYTF
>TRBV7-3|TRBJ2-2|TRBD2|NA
TGTGCCAGCAGCGCTCGACTAGCCCCTTACTACACCGGGGAGCTGTTTTTT
CASSARLAPYYTGELFF
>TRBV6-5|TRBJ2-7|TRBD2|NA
TGTGCCAGCAGGACCTCTGCGGGAGCTTCCTACGAGCAGTACTTC
CASRTSAGASYEQYF
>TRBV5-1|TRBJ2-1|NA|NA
TGCGCCAGCAGCTTGGCACGACCTGGAGAGCAGTTCTTC
CASSLARPGEQFF
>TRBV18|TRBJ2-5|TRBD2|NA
TGTGCCAGCTCACCACGAGGACTAGCCGGAGAGACCCAGTACTTC
CASSPRGLAGETQYF
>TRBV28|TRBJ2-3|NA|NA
TGTGCCAGCCTCCAACCAGTGGGGACAGATACGCAGTATTTT
CASLQPVGTDTQYF
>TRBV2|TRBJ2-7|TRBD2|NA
TGTGCCAGCACCATGTTACGGCGGGGGGGCTACGAGCAGTACTTC
CASTMLRRGGYEQYF
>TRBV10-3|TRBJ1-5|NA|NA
TGTGCCATCAGTGATTGGGGGGCTCAGCCCCAGCATTTT
CAISDWGAQPQHF
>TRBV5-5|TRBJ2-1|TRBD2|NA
TGTGCCAGCAGACCCCGACTAGCGGGCGTAAACGACCATGAGCAGTTCTTC
CASRPRLAGVNDHEQFF
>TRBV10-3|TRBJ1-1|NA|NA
TGTGCCATCAGTGATCGGGTCACTGAAGCTTTCTTT
CAISDRVTEAFF
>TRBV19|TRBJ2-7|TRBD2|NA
TGTGCCAGTAGTAGCGGGACTAGCGGGAGTTCCTACGAGCAGTACTTC
CASSSGTSGSSYEQYF
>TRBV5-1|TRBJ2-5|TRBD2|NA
TGCGCCAGCAGTTGGGCTAGCGGAAACCAAGAGACCCAGTACTTC
CASSWASGNQETQYF
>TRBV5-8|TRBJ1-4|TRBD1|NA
TGTGCCAGCGGGAGAGACAGGGAGTCTAGAAAACTGTTTTTT
CASGRDRESRKLFF
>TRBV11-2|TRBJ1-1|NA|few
TGTGCCAGCAGATACTCCGAGGGGACTGAAGCTTTCTTT
CASRYSEGTEAFF
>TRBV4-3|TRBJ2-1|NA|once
TGCGCCAGCAGCCAAGAGATGCTATTTCCCAATGAGCAGTTCTTC
CASSQEMLFPNEQFF
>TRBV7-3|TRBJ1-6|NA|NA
TGTGCCAGCAGCCGGGGTAGCACCCGTAATTCACCCCTCCACTTT
CASSRGSTRNSPLHF
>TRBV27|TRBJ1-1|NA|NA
TGTGCCAGCAGTTTAGGGCAAATGAACACTGAAGCTTTCTTT
CASSLGQMNTEAFF
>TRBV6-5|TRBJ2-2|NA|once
TGTGCCAGCAGTTTCTGGCCGGGGAGCTCCACCGGGGAGCTGTTTTTT
CASSFWPGSSTGELFF
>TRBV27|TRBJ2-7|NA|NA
TGTGCCAGCAGCTTGGCCGGTAGCGAGCAGTACTTC
CASSLAGSEQYF
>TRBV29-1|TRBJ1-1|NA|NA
TGCAGCGTTGTACCATTGAACACTGAAGCTTTCTTT
CSVVPLNTEAFF
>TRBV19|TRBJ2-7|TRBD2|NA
TGTGCCAGTAGTATGGGGGCCCTAGCGGGGGACTCCTACGAGCAGTACTTC
CASSMGALAGDSYEQYF
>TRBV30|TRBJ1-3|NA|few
TGTGCCTGGAGAAGGCCAGGGGAGGTCCCCTCTGGAAACACCATATATTTT
CAWRRPGEVPSGNTIYF
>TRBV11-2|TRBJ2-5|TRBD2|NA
TGTGCCAGCAGCTCAGGACTAGCACCCACGAAGGCCCAGTACTTC
CASSSGLAPTKAQYF
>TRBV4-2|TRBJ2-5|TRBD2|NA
TGTGCCAGCAGCCAGATCTTAATCGGGGGGTCCAGAGGACCCCAGTACTTC
CASSQILIGGSRGPQYF
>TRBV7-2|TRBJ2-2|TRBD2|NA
TGTGCCAGCAGCTACAGCGGGAGCAACTGGGAGCTGTTTTTT
CASSYSGSNWELFF
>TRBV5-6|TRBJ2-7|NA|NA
TGTGCCAGCAGCTTAAGCCCCGTGACCGCCTACGAGCAGTACTTC
CASSLSPVTAYEQYF
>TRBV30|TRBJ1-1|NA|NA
TGTGCCTGGAGGAGGACGGACACTGAAGCTTTCTTT
CAWRRTDTEAFF
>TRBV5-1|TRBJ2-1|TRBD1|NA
TGCGCCAGCAGCACACCGGACAGGGGAAGATGGGACAATGAGCAGTTCTTC
CASSTPDRGRWDNEQFF
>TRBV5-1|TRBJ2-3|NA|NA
TGCGCCAGCAGCTGGGGCAGGGAACGCACAGATACGCAGTATTTT
CASSWGRERTDTQYF
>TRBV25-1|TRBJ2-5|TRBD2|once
TGTGCCAGCAGCAGAGCGGGACTAGCCGGGGAGACCCAGTACTTC
CASSRAGLAGETQYF
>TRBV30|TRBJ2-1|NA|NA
TGTGCCTGGAGTGTACAGGGCAGGGTGGACTGGTATGAGCAGTTCTTC
CAWSVQGRVDWYEQFF
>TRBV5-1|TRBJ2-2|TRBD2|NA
TGCGCCAGCAGCGGGCTAGCGGGATCGAACACCGGGGAGCTGTTTTTT
CASSGLAGSNTGELFF
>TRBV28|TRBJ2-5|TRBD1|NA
TGTGCCAGCAGTTCACCTGACAGGGGTCCGTACCAAGAGACCCAGTACTTC
CASSSPDRGPYQETQYF
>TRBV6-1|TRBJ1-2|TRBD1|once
TGTGCCAGCAGGCAAGGACAGGGGGGGTCTGGCTACACCTTC
CASRQGQGGSGYTF
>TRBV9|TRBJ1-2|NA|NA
TGTGCCAGCAGCGTAGCCCCAGTAGACAGGATTGGCTACACCTTC
CASSVAPVDRIGYTF
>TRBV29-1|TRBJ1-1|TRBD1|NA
TGCAGCTCGGGACGGACAGGGAGCACTGAAGCTTTCTTT
CSSGRTGSTEAFF
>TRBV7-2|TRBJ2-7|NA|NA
TGTGCCAGCAGCTTAGACGGGGGACCCTACGAGCAGTACTTC
CASSLDGGPYEQYF
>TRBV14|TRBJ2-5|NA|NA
TGTGCCAGCAGCCAAGTAGGGGGGCTGGAGACCCAGTACTTC
CASSQVGGLETQYF
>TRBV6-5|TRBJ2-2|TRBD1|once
TGTGCCAGCAGCAGGGGGCGCGGGGAGCTGTTTTTT
CASSRGRGELFF
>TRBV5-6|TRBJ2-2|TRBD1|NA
TGTGCCAGCAGTAGACAGGGAACGAACACCGGGGAGCTGTTTTTT
CASSRQGTNTGELFF
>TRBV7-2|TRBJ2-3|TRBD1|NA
TGTGCCAGCAGCCCCGGACAGGCACGTACGCAGTATTTT
CASSPGQARTQYF
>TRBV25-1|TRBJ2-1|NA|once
TGTGCCAGCAGTGAAGGGCTAGCGCGGGGCGGCGATGAGCAGTTCTTC
CASSEGLARGGDEQFF
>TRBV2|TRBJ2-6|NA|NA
TGTGCCAGCACCAATCAGGGGGGGCTTGGGGCCAACGTCCTGACTTTC
CASTNQGGLGANVLTF
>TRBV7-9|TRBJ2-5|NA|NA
TGTGCCAGCAGCCTAAGTGAGGTCCGGGAGACCCAGTACTTC
CASSLSEVRETQYF
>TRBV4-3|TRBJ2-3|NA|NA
TGCGCCAGCAGCCAAGGTTACAATACGCAGTATTTT
CASSQGYNTQYF